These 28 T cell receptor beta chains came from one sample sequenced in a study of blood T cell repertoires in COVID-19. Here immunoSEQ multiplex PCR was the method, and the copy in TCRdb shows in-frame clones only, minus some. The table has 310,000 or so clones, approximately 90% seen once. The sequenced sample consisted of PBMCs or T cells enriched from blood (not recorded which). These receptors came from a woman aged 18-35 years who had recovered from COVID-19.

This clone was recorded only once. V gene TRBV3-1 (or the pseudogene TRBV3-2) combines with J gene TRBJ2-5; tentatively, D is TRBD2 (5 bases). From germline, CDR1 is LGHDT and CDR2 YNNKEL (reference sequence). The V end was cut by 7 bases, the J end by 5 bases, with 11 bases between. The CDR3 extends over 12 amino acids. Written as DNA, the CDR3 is TGTGCCAGCACGGACTTAATGGAGACCCAGTACTTC. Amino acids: CASTDLMETQYF.

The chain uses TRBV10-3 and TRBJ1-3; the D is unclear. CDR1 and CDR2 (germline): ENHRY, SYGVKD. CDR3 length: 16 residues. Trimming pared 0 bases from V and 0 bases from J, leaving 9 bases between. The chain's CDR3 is CAISESAAVSGNTIYF. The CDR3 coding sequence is TGTGCCATCAGTGAGTCTGCTGCGGTCTCTGGAAACACCATATATTTT.

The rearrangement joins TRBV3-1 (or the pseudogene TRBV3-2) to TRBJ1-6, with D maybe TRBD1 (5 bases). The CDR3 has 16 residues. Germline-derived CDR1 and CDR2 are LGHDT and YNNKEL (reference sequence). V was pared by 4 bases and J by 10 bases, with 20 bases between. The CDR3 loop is CASSLRRDGARSPLHF. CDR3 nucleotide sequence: TGTGCCAGCAGCCTGAGGAGGGACGGGGCTAGATCACCCCTCCACTTT.

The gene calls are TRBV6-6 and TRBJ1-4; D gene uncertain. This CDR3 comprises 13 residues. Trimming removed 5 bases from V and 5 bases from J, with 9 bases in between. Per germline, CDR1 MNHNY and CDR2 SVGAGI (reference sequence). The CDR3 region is CASSARENEKLFF. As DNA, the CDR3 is TGTGCCAGCAGTGCCCGAGAAAATGAAAAACTGTTTTTT.

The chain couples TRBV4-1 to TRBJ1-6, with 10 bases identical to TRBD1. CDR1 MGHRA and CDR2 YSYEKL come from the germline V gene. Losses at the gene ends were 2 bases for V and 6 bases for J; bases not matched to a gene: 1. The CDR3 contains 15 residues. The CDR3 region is CASSQRQGANSPLHF. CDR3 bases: TGCGCCAGCAGCCAACGACAGGGGGCTAATTCACCCCTCCACTTT.

DNA for the CDR3: TGTGCCAGTTTTGGCCGACAGGGGGTGTGTGGGGCCAACGTCCTGACTTTC. This gives the protein CASFGRQGVCGANVLTF. This chain joins TRBV21-1 and TRBJ2-6; the table's TRBD1 call for D was not verified on the DNA. TRBV21-1 is an annotated pseudogene. The CDR3 runs to 17 residues.

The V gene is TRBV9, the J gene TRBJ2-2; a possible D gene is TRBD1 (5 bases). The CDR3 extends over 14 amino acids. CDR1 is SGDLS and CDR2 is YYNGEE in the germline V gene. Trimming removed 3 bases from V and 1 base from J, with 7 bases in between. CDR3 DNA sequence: TGTGCCAGCAGCGCCGGACAGAACACCGGGGAGCTGTTTTTT. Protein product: CASSAGQNTGELFF.

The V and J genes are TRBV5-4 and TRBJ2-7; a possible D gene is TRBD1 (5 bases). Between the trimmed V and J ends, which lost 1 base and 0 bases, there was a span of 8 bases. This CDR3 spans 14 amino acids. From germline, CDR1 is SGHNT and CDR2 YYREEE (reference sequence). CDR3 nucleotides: TGTGCCAGCAGCTTGAGGGGCTTCTCCTACGAGCAGTACTTC. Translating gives CASSLRGFSYEQYF.

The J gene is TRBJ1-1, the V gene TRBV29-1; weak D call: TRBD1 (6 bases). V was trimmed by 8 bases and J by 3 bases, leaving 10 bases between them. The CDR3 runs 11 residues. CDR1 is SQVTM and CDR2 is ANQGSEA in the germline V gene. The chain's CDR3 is CSFYRDTEAFF. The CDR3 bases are TGCAGCTTTTACAGGGACACTGAAGCTTTCTTT.

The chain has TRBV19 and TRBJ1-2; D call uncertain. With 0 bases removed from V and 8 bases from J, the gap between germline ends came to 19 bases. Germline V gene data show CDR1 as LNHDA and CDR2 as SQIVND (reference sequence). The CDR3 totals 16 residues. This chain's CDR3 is CASSIEVGQVGRGYTF. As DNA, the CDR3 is TGTGCCAGTAGTATAGAAGTCGGCCAGGTCGGGAGGGGCTACACCTTC.

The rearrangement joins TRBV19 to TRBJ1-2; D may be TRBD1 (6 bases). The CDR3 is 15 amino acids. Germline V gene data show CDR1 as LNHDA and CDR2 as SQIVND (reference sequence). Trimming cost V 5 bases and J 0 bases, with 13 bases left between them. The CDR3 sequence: CASSDRGGPNYGYTF. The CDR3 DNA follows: TGTGCCAGTAGTGATCGGGGGGGCCCTAACTATGGCTACACCTTC.

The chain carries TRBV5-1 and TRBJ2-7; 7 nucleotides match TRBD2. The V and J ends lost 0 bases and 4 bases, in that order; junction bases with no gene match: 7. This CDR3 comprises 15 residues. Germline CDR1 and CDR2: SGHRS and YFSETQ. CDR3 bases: TGCGCCAGCAGCTTGGCCGCCGGACTAGGGTACGAGCAGTACTTC. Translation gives CASSLAAGLGYEQYF.

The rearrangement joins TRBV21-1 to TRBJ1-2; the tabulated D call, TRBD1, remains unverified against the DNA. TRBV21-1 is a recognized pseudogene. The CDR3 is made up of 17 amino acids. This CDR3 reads CASQQPRGAGVCYGYTF. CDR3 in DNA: TGTGCCAGCCAACAACCCCGGGGAGCAGGGGTATGCTATGGCTACACCTTC.

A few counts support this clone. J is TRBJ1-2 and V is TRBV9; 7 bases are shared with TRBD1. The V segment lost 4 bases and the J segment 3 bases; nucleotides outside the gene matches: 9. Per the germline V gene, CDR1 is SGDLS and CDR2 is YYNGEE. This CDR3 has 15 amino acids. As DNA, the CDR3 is TGTGCCAGCAGCCGTTCCGAGGGACAGTACTATGGCTACACCTTC. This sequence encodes CASSRSEGQYYGYTF. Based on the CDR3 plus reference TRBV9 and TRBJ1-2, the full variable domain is DSGVTQTPKHLITATGQRVTLRCSPRSGDLSVYWYQQSLDQGLQFLIQYYNGEERAKGNILERFSAQQFPDLHSELNLSSLELGDSALYFCASSRSEGQYYGYTFGSGTRLTVV.

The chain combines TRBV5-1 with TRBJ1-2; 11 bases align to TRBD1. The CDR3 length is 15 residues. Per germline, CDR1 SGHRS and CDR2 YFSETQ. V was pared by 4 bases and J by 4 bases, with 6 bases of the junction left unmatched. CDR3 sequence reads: CASSTGTGGIYGYTF. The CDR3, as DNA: TGCGCCAGCAGCACCGGGACAGGGGGTATCTATGGCTACACCTTC.

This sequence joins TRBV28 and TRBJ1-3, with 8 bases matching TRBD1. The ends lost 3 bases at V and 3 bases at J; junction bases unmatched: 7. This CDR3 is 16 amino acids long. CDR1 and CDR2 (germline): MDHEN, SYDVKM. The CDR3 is CASSFQGASFGNTIYF. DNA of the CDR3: TGTGCCAGCAGTTTCCAGGGGGCGAGTTTTGGAAACACCATATATTTT.

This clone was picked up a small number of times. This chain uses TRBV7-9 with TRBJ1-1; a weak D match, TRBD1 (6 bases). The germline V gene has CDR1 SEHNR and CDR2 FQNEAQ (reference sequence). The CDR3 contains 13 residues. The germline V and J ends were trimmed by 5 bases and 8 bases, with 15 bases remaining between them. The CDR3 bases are TGTGCCAGCAGCCCTAGACAGGAAGGGGAAGCTTTCTTT. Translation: CASSPRQEGEAFF.

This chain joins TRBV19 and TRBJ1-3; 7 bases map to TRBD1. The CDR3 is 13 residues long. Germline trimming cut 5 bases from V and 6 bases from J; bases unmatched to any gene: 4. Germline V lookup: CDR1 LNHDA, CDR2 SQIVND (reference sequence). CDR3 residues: CASSGTDTNTIYF. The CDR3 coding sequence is TGTGCCAGTAGTGGGACAGATACAAACACCATATATTTT. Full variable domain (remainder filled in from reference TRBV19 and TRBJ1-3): DGGITQSPKYLFRKEGQNVTLSCEQNLNHDAMYWYRQDPGQGLRLIYYSQIVNDFQKGDIAEGYSVSREKKESFPLTVTSAQKNPTAFYLCASSGTDTNTIYFGEGSWLTVV.

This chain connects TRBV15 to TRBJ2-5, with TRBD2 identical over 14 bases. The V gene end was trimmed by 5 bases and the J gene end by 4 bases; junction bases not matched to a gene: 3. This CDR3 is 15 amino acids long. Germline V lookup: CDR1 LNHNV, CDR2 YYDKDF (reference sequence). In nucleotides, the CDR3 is TGTGCCACCAGCCCCGGGACTAGCGGGAGAGAGACCCAGTACTTC. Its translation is CATSPGTSGRETQYF. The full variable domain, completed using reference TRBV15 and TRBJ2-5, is DAMVIQNPRYQVTQFGKPVTLSCSQTLNHNVMYWYQQKSSQAPKLLFHYYDKDFNNEADTPDNFQSRRPNTSFCFLDIRSPGLGDTAMYLCATSPGTSGRETQYFGPGTRLLVL.

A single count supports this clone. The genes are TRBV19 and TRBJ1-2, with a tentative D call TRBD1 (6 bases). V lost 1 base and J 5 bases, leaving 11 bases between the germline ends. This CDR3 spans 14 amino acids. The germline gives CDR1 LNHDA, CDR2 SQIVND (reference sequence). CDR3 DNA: TGTGCCAGTAGTATAGGAACACAGGGATATGGCTACACCTTC. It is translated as CASSIGTQGYGYTF.

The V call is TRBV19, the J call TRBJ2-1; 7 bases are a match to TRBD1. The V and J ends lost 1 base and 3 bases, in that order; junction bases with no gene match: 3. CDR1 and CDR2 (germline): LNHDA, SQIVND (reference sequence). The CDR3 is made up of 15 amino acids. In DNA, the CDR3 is TGTGCCAGTAGTATAGCGGCAGGGGGCTACAATGAGCAGTTCTTC. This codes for CASSIAAGGYNEQFF.

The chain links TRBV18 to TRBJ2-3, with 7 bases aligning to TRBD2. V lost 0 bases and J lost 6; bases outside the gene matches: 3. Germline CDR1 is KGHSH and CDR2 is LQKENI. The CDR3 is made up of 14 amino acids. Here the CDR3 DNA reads TGTGCCAGCTCACCACCAGCGGGGCAGGATACGCAGTATTTT. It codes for CASSPPAGQDTQYF.

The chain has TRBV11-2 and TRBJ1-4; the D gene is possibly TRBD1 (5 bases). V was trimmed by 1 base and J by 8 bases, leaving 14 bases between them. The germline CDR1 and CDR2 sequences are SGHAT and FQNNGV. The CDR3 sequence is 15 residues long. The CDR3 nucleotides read TGTGCCAGCAGCTTAGCAGGGTCCCTACGGGAAAAACTGTTTTTT. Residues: CASSLAGSLREKLFF.

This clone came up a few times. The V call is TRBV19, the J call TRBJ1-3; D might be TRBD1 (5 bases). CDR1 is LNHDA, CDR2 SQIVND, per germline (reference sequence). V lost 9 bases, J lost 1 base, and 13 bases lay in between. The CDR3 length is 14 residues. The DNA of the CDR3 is TGTGCCAGCGTTACAGGCGATTCTGGAAACACCATATATTTT. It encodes CASVTGDSGNTIYF.

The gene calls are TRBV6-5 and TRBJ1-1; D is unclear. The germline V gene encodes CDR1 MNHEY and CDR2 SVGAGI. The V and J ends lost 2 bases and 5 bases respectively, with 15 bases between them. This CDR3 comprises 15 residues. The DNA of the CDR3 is TGTGCCAGCAGTTACCCCCACGGTACGATGACTGAAGCTTTCTTT. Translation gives CASSYPHGTMTEAFF.

CDR3 residues: CASSYNRDSIYYEQYF. The DNA of the CDR3 is TGTGCCAGCAGTTACAACCGGGACAGCATCTACTACGAGCAGTACTTC. The rearrangement links TRBV6-2 or TRBV6-3 to TRBJ2-7; TRBD1 aligns across 7 bases. Germline CDR1 MNHEY, CDR2 SVGEGT. This CDR3 contains 16 residues. The V segment lost 2 bases and the J segment 3 bases; nucleotides outside the gene matches: 10.

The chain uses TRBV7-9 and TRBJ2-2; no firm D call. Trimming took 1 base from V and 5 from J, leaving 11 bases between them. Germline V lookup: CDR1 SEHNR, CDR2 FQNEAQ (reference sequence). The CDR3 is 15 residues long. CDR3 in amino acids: CASSLGAARTGELFF. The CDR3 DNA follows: TGTGCCAGCAGCTTAGGGGCAGCACGGACCGGGGAGCTGTTTTTT.

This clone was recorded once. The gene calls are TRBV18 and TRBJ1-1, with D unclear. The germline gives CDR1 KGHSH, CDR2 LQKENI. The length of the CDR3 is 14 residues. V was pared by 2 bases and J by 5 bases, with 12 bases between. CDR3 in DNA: TGTGCCAGCTCACCAGAGCACCGGGAAACTGAAGCTTTCTTT. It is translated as CASSPEHRETEAFF.